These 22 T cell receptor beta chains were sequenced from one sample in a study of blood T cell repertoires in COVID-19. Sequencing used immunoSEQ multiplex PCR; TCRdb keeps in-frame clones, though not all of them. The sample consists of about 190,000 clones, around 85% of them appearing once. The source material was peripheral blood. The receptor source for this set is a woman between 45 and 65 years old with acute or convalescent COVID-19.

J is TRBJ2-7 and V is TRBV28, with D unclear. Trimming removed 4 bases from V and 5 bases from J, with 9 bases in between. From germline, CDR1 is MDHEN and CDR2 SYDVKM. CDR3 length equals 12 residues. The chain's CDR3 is CASSYWANEQYF. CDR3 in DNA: TGTGCCAGCAGTTATTGGGCCAACGAGCAGTACTTC.

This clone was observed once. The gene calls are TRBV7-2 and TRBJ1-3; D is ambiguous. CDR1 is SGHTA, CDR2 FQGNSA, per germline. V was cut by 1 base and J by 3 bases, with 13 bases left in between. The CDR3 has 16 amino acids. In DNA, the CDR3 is TGTGCCAGCAGCTTAGAGCCGGGTCTCGGTGGAAACACCATATATTTT. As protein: CASSLEPGLGGNTIYF.

Here the CDR3 reads CASSPTGGGYTF. The CDR3 nucleotides are TGTGCCAGCAGCCCGACAGGGGGAGGCTACACCTTC. The rearrangement links TRBV6-5 to TRBJ1-2; TRBD1 matches 9 bases. Per germline, CDR1 MNHEY and CDR2 SVGAGI. The ends lost 6 bases at V and 8 bases at J; junction bases unmatched: 4. The CDR3 spans 12 residues.

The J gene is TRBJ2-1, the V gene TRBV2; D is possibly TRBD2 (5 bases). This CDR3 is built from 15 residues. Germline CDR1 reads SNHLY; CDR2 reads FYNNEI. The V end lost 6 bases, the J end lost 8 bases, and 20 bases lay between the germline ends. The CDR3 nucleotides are TGTGCCAGCAGGAGCACTAGAATCGGTGGGGATGAGCAGTTCTTC. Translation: CASRSTRIGGDEQFF.

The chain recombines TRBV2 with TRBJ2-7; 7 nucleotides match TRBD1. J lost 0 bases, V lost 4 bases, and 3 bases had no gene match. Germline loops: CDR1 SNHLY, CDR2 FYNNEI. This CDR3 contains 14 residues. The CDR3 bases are TGTGCCAGCAGTGGTGGACAGGTCTCCTACGAGCAGTACTTC. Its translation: CASSGGQVSYEQYF.

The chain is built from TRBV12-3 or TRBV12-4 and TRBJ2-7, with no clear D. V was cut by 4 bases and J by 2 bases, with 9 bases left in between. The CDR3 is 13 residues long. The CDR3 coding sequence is TGTGCCAGCAGTTACAGAAGGCCCTACGAGCAGTACTTC. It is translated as CASSYRRPYEQYF.

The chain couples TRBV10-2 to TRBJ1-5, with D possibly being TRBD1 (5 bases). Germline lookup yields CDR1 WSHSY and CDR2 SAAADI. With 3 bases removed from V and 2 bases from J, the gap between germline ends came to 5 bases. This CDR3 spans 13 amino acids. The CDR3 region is CASSDRGNQPQHF. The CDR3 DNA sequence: TGCGCCAGCAGTGACAGGGGCAATCAGCCCCAGCATTTT.

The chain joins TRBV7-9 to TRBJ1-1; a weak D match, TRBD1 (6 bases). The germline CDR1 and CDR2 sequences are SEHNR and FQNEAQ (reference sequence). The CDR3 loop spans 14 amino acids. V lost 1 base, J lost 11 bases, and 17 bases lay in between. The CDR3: CASSLDAGAPGAFF. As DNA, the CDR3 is TGTGCCAGCAGCTTAGATGCAGGGGCCCCTGGTGCTTTCTTT.

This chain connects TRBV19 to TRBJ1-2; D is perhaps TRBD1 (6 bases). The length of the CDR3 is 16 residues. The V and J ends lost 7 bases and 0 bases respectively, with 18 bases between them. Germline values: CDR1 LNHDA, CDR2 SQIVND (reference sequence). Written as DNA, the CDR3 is TGTGCCAGTACCTCGGAAGGACAGCCCTCTAACTATGGCTACACCTTC. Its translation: CASTSEGQPSNYGYTF.

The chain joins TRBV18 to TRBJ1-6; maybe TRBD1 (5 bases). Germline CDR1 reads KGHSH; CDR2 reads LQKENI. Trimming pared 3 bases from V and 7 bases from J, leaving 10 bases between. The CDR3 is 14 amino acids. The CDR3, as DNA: TGTGCCAGCTCACCCGGACAACCAAATTCACCCCTCCACTTT. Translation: CASSPGQPNSPLHF.

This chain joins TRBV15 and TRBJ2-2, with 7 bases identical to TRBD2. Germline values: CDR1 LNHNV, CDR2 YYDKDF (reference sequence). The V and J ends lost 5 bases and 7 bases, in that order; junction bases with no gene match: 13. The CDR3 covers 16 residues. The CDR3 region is CATSEEGLISVGELFF. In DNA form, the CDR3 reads TGTGCCACCAGCGAGGAGGGACTAATCAGTGTCGGGGAGCTGTTTTTT.

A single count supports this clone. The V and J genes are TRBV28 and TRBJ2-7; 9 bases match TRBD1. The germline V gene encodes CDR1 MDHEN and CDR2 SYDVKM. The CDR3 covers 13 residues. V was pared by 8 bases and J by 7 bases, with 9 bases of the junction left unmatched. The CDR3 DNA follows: TGTGCCAGCTGGACAGGGGCTTTACGGGAGCAGTACTTC. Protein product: CASWTGALREQYF.

This CDR3 is CASSPQGDDSPLHF. CDR3 nucleotide sequence: TGTGCCAGCTCACCTCAGGGGGACGATTCACCCCTCCACTTT. V usage is TRBV18 and J usage is TRBJ1-6, with 7 bases that match TRBD1. Germline V gives CDR1 KGHSH, CDR2 LQKENI. V dropped 3 bases and J dropped 8; count of bases not matched to a gene: 4. This CDR3 is built from 14 residues.

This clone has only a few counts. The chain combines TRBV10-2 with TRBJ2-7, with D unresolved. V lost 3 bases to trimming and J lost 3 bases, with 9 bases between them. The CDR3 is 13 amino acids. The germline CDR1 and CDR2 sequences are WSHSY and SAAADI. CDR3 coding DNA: TGCGCCAGCAGTGAAGTTCGCTACTACGAGCAGTACTTC. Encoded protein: CASSEVRYYEQYF.

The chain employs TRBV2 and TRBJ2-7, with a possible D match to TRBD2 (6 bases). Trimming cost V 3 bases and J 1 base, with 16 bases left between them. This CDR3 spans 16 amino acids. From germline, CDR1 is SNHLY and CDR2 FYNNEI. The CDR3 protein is CASSDPRRGDSYEQYF. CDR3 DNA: TGTGCCAGCAGTGACCCTCGGCGCGGGGATTCCTACGAGCAGTACTTC.

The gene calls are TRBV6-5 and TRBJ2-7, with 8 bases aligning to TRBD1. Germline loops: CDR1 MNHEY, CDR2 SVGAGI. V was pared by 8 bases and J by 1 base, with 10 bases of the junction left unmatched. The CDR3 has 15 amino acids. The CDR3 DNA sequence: TGTGCCAGCGAAGAGCAACAGGGGGTTTCCTACGAGCAGTACTTC. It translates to CASEEQQGVSYEQYF.

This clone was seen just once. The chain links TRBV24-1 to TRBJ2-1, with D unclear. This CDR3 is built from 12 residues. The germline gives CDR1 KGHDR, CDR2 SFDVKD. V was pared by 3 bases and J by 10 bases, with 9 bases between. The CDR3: CATSDGVVEQFF. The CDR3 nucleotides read TGTGCCACCAGTGATGGAGTAGTAGAGCAGTTCTTC.

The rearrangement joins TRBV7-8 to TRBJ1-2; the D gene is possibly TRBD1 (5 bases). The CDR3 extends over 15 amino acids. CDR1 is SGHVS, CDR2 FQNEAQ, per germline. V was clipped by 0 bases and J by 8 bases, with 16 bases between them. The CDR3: CASSLAQSGLRGYTF. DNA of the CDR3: TGTGCCAGCAGCTTAGCGCAGTCAGGGTTAAGGGGCTACACCTTC.

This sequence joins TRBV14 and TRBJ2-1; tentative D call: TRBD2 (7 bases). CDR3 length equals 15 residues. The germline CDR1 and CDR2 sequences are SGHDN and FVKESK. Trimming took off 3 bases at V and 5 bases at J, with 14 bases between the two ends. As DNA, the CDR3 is TGTGCCAGCAGCCAGATGGGGGGGCTGAACAATGAGCAGTTCTTC. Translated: CASSQMGGLNNEQFF.

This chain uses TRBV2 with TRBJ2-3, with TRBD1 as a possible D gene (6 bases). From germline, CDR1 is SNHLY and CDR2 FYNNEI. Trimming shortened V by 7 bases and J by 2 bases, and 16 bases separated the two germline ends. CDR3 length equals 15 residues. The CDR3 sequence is CASTPQGPITDTQYF. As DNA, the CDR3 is TGTGCCAGCACCCCCCAGGGGCCAATCACAGATACGCAGTATTTT.

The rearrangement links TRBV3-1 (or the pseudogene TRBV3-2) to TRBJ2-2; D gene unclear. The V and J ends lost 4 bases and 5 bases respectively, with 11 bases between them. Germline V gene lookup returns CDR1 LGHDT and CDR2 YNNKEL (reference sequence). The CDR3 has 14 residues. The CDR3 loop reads CASSLAPATGELFF. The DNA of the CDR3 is TGTGCCAGCAGCCTAGCCCCAGCGACCGGGGAGCTGTTTTTT.

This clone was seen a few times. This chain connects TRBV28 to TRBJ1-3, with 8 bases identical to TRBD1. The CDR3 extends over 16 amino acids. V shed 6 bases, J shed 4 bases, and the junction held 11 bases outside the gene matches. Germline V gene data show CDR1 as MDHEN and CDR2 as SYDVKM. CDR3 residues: CASSQTGTGIGNTIYF. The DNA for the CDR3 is TGTGCCAGCAGCCAAACCGGGACAGGAATCGGAAACACCATATATTTT.